These T cell receptor beta chains were read from a single sample in a study of regulatory T cells in long-lasting Graves disease. Each CDR3 protein gets one entry after TCRdb re-called the multiplex PCR reads with MiXCR. Among roughly 400,000 distinct CDR3 sequences, about 16% were seen once, and the ten largest hold 20% to 25%. This sample was also put to use in a study of T cells in Graves' hyperthyroidism and ophthalmopathy.

The sample in question was peripheral blood mononuclear cells (PBMCs), obtained at new diagnosis, from a patient treated with antithyroid drugs. The origin of the receptors is a woman between 18 and 29 years old with Graves disease. The CDR3 runs from the conserved cysteine through the conserved F or W. Fields, in order: V gene, J gene, clone size, D gene, CDR3 protein, CDR3 DNA. The D gene is left open where the match is weak. The size of a clone is reported for some rows only, either as once, few or many, or as a class for expanded clones.

v_gene: TRBV3-1; j_gene: TRBJ1-1; abundance: many; d_gene: NA; CDR3aa: CASSQGRVAFF; CDR3nt: TGTGCCAGCAGCCAAGGCCGGGTGGCTTTCTTT
v_gene: TRBV13; j_gene: TRBJ2-1; abundance: NA; d_gene: TRBD2; CDR3aa: CASSYGHLAGVTDNEQFF; CDR3nt: TGTGCCAGCAGCTATGGACACTTAGCGGGAGTCACCGACAATGAGCAGTTCTTC
v_gene: TRBV6-9; j_gene: TRBJ2-7; abundance: many; d_gene: NA; CDR3aa: CASSFFGQKSYEQYF; CDR3nt: TGTGCCAGCAGTTTTTTCGGACAGAAATCCTACGAGCAGTACTTC
v_gene: TRBV19; j_gene: TRBJ2-5; abundance: NA; d_gene: TRBD1; CDR3aa: CASSPHRDRDQETQYF; CDR3nt: TGTGCCAGTAGTCCCCACCGGGACAGGGACCAAGAGACCCAGTACTTC
v_gene: TRBV20-1; j_gene: TRBJ2-7; abundance: many; d_gene: NA; CDR3aa: CSARTVLGYEQYF; CDR3nt: TGCAGTGCTAGAACGGTACTCGGGTACGAGCAGTACTTC
v_gene: TRBV2; j_gene: TRBJ2-1; abundance: many; d_gene: TRBD1; CDR3aa: CASGSPGQGAGEQFF; CDR3nt: TGTGCCAGCGGAAGTCCGGGACAGGGGGCAGGTGAGCAGTTCTTC
v_gene: TRBV6-6; j_gene: TRBJ1-5; abundance: NA; d_gene: NA; CDR3aa: CASSYSGNGNQPQHF; CDR3nt: TGTGCCAGCAGTTACTCGGGGAACGGCAATCAGCCCCAGCATTTT
v_gene: TRBV30; j_gene: TRBJ2-6; abundance: many; d_gene: NA; CDR3aa: CAGELQGQGANVLTF; CDR3nt: TGTGCCGGGGAACTTCAGGGGCAAGGGGCCAACGTCCTGACTTTC
v_gene: TRBV27; j_gene: TRBJ2-5; abundance: many; d_gene: TRBD1; CDR3aa: CASSKRTGAETQYF; CDR3nt: TGTGCCAGCAGCAAAAGGACAGGGGCAGAGACCCAGTACTTC
v_gene: TRBV4-2; j_gene: TRBJ2-1; abundance: NA; d_gene: NA; CDR3aa: CASSQDPGWDEQFF; CDR3nt: TGTGCCAGCAGCCAAGATCCCGGATGGGATGAGCAGTTCTTC
v_gene: TRBV28; j_gene: TRBJ2-7; abundance: NA; d_gene: NA; CDR3aa: CASSSPPGSIYEQYF; CDR3nt: TGTGCCAGCAGTTCGCCCCCAGGGTCGATTTACGAGCAGTACTTC
v_gene: TRBV13; j_gene: TRBJ1-1; abundance: many; d_gene: TRBD1; CDR3aa: CASSVTTGGNTEAFF; CDR3nt: TGTGCCAGCAGCGTCACAACAGGGGGGAACACTGAAGCTTTCTTT
v_gene: TRBV5-1; j_gene: TRBJ1-1; abundance: many; d_gene: NA; CDR3aa: CASSPTLNTEAFF; CDR3nt: TGTGCCAGCAGCCCCACCCTGAACACTGAAGCTTTCTTT
v_gene: TRBV18; j_gene: TRBJ1-1; abundance: many; d_gene: NA; CDR3aa: CASSPLGTENTEAFF; CDR3nt: TGTGCCAGCTCACCTCTCGGGACTGAGAACACTGAAGCTTTCTTT
v_gene: TRBV6-2/TRBV6-3; j_gene: TRBJ2-1; abundance: NA; d_gene: NA; CDR3aa: CASSTPGLGYNEQFF; CDR3nt: TGTGCCAGCAGTACCCCGGGACTGGGCTACAATGAGCAGTTCTTC
v_gene: TRBV15; j_gene: TRBJ2-4; abundance: NA; d_gene: NA; CDR3aa: CATSRDRDAKNIQYF; CDR3nt: TGTGCCACCAGCAGAGATAGGGATGCCAAAAACATTCAGTACTTC
v_gene: TRBV12-3/TRBV12-4; j_gene: TRBJ1-1; abundance: many; d_gene: NA; CDR3aa: CASSLGVPEAFF; CDR3nt: TGTGCCAGCAGTCTAGGGGTTCCTGAAGCTTTCTTT
v_gene: TRBV6-1; j_gene: TRBJ2-1; abundance: many; d_gene: NA; CDR3aa: CASSEDKWIRGSSYNEQFF; CDR3nt: TGTGCCAGCAGTGAAGATAAATGGATAAGGGGGAGCTCCTACAATGAGCAGTTCTTC
v_gene: TRBV2; j_gene: TRBJ2-2; abundance: many; d_gene: NA; CDR3aa: CASSYRVETGELFF; CDR3nt: TGTGCCAGCAGCTACAGGGTTGAGACCGGGGAGCTGTTTTTT
v_gene: TRBV9; j_gene: TRBJ2-7; abundance: few; d_gene: NA; CDR3aa: CASSVDGSLYEQYF; CDR3nt: TGTGCCAGCAGCGTGGACGGGAGCCTCTACGAGCAGTACTTC
v_gene: TRBV4-3; j_gene: TRBJ1-1; abundance: NA; d_gene: NA; CDR3aa: CASSQVSPGADTEAFF; CDR3nt: TGTGCCAGCAGCCAAGTCTCGCCGGGGGCGGACACTGAAGCTTTCTTT
v_gene: TRBV3-1; j_gene: TRBJ2-2; abundance: many; d_gene: NA; CDR3aa: CASSQDSGAGELFF; CDR3nt: TGTGCCAGCAGCCAAGATTCTGGGGCCGGGGAGCTGTTTTTT
v_gene: TRBV5-1; j_gene: TRBJ2-1; abundance: many; d_gene: NA; CDR3aa: CASSLEGTGHSYNEQFF; CDR3nt: TGCGCCAGCAGCTTGGAGGGAACGGGACATTCCTACAATGAGCAGTTCTTC
v_gene: TRBV7-6; j_gene: TRBJ1-1; abundance: NA; d_gene: NA; CDR3aa: CASSLEPGHANTEAFF; CDR3nt: TGTGCCAGCAGCTTAGAGCCGGGACACGCGAACACTGAAGCTTTCTTT
v_gene: TRBV2; j_gene: TRBJ2-1; abundance: many; d_gene: NA; CDR3aa: CASQMRGDGEQFF; CDR3nt: TGTGCCAGCCAGATGAGAGGGGACGGTGAGCAGTTCTTC
v_gene: TRBV2; j_gene: TRBJ2-3; abundance: few; d_gene: TRBD1; CDR3aa: CASRGQGAFF; CDR3nt: TGTGCCAGCAGAGGACAGGGGGCCTTTTTT
v_gene: TRBV6-5; j_gene: TRBJ2-7; abundance: many; d_gene: TRBD1; CDR3aa: CASSYLGQQNSYEQYF; CDR3nt: TGTGCCAGCAGTTATCTGGGACAGCAGAACTCCTACGAGCAGTACTTC
v_gene: TRBV18; j_gene: TRBJ2-2; abundance: NA; d_gene: NA; CDR3aa: CASPSAGELFF; CDR3nt: TGTGCCAGCCCCAGTGCCGGGGAGCTGTTTTTT
v_gene: TRBV20-1; j_gene: TRBJ2-3; abundance: many; d_gene: TRBD2; CDR3aa: CSARLGGRTDTQYF; CDR3nt: TGCAGTGCTAGGCTCGGCGGGAGAACAGATACGCAGTATTTT
v_gene: TRBV13; j_gene: TRBJ2-1; abundance: NA; d_gene: TRBD2; CDR3aa: CASSFEGGIYNEQFF; CDR3nt: TGTGCCAGCAGCTTCGAGGGAGGGATATACAATGAGCAGTTCTTC
v_gene: TRBV6-2/TRBV6-3; j_gene: TRBJ1-1; abundance: NA; d_gene: NA; CDR3aa: CASSYWGGGEAFF; CDR3nt: TGTGCCAGCAGTTACTGGGGGGGTGGTGAAGCTTTCTTT
v_gene: TRBV20-1; j_gene: TRBJ2-6; abundance: NA; d_gene: NA; CDR3aa: CSAAQGRSGANVLTF; CDR3nt: TGCAGTGCCGCGCAGGGTCGCTCTGGGGCCAACGTCCTGACTTTC
v_gene: TRBV7-8; j_gene: TRBJ2-4; abundance: NA; d_gene: TRBD2; CDR3aa: CASSSGLNIAGGGVAKNIQYF; CDR3nt: TGTGCCAGCAGCTCCGGTCTCAATATAGCGGGAGGAGGGGTAGCCAAAAACATTCAGTACTTC
v_gene: TRBV29-1; j_gene: TRBJ1-1; abundance: NA; d_gene: TRBD1; CDR3aa: CSVVNRGGTEALF; CDR3nt: TGCAGCGTGGTTAACAGGGGTGGCACTGAAGCTCTCTTT
v_gene: TRBV10-3; j_gene: TRBJ2-7; abundance: once; d_gene: NA; CDR3aa: CAISDSLSSYEQYF; CDR3nt: TGTGCCATCAGTGACAGCTTATCCTCCTACGAGCAGTACTTC
v_gene: TRBV7-2; j_gene: TRBJ2-2; abundance: few; d_gene: TRBD1; CDR3aa: CASSLRQGRYTGELFF; CDR3nt: TGTGCCAGCAGCTTGAGACAGGGGAGGTACACCGGGGAGCTGTTTTTT
v_gene: TRBV5-1; j_gene: TRBJ2-3; abundance: many; d_gene: NA; CDR3aa: CASSLWGASGTDTQYF; CDR3nt: TGCGCCAGCAGCTTGTGGGGGGCTAGCGGCACAGATACGCAGTATTTT
v_gene: TRBV2; j_gene: TRBJ2-2; abundance: many; d_gene: NA; CDR3aa: CASRWADTGELFF; CDR3nt: TGTGCCAGCAGGTGGGCTGACACCGGGGAGCTGTTTTTT
v_gene: TRBV6-1; j_gene: TRBJ2-2; abundance: many; d_gene: TRBD2; CDR3aa: CASRRGLAGERPNTGELFF; CDR3nt: TGTGCCAGCAGAAGAGGACTAGCGGGAGAGAGGCCGAACACCGGGGAGCTGTTTTTT
v_gene: TRBV30; j_gene: TRBJ2-3; abundance: NA; d_gene: TRBD2; CDR3aa: CAGSGLAGGPSADTQYF; CDR3nt: TGTGCCGGATCGGGACTAGCGGGAGGACCTTCGGCAGATACGCAGTATTTT
v_gene: TRBV5-5; j_gene: TRBJ2-7; abundance: many; d_gene: NA; CDR3aa: CASSLLDSRSYEQYF; CDR3nt: TGTGCCAGCAGCTTGTTGGACTCCCGCTCCTACGAGCAGTACTTC
v_gene: TRBV7-6; j_gene: TRBJ1-2; abundance: NA; d_gene: NA; CDR3aa: CASSLGSGTPYGYTF; CDR3nt: TGTGCCAGCAGCTTAGGCTCCGGGACTCCATATGGCTACACCTTC
v_gene: TRBV7-9; j_gene: TRBJ1-1; abundance: NA; d_gene: NA; CDR3aa: CASSLAGPVTEAFF; CDR3nt: TGTGCCAGCAGCTTAGCGGGACCAGTCACTGAAGCTTTCTTT
v_gene: TRBV5-1; j_gene: TRBJ2-3; abundance: NA; d_gene: NA; CDR3aa: CASSPIVSTTDTQYF; CDR3nt: TGCGCCAGCAGCCCCATCGTGTCAACCACAGATACGCAGTATTTT
v_gene: TRBV6-1; j_gene: TRBJ2-2; abundance: NA; d_gene: NA; CDR3aa: CASREGWTGELFF; CDR3nt: TGTGCCAGCAGGGAAGGGTGGACCGGGGAGCTGTTTTTT
v_gene: TRBV10-1; j_gene: TRBJ2-1; abundance: many; d_gene: NA; CDR3aa: CASSESIDNEQFF; CDR3nt: TGCGCCAGCAGTGAGTCTATCGACAATGAGCAGTTCTTC
v_gene: TRBV6-1; j_gene: TRBJ2-7; abundance: many; d_gene: NA; CDR3aa: CASSHGVGSSYEQYF; CDR3nt: TGTGCCAGCAGCCACGGTGTAGGGAGCTCCTACGAGCAGTACTTC